The sequence of this T cell receptor beta chain was determined in a study of human CD4 T cells and Enterobacteriaceae. Per the germline V gene, CDR1 is MNHEY and CDR2 is SVGAGI. Trimming took off 6 bases at V and 3 bases at J, with 8 bases between the two ends. The CDR3 runs 12 residues. All CD4+ cells other than CD45RA+CCR7+CD95- naive cells were sorted as memory, over 95% pure. Sequenced by immunoSEQ multiplex PCR; TCRdb stores in-frame clones only, minus some. The sample yields about 29,000 clones, roughly four fifths seen once. The sample taken for sequencing was memory CD4+ T cells from blood. This TCR was sampled from a human donor in good health. The V and J genes are TRBV6-5 and TRBJ1-1, with a weak D call TRBD1 (5 bases). The CDR3, as DNA: TGTGCCAGCAGGGGGCCGGACACTGAAGCTTTCTTT. This translates into CASRGPDTEAFF.